The 20 T cell receptor beta chains listed next were all sequenced from one sample in a study of T cell repertoires in cytomegalovirus infection. TCRdb recomputed calls from the reads with MiXCR, one row per CDR3 protein. This sample has 830,000 or so distinct CDR3 sequences, with roughly 33% found just once. Which antigens these TCRs recognize remains unknown. This specimen consisted of cultured CD8+ T cells from PBMCs, obtained from culture after CMV antigen stimulation. Receptor source: a human donor in good health (CMV status not recorded). Some clones in this sample may be carry-over from other donors' samples.

About this clonotype itself: The junction shows a germline mismatch at one end, possibly a read error. V gene TRBV4-1 combines with J gene TRBJ2-5; maybe TRBD1 (6 bases). The CDR3 covers 14 residues. Germline-derived CDR1 and CDR2 are MGHRA and YSYEKL. The CDR3 here is CASSQVTGAEAQYF. The DNA for the CDR3 is TGCGCCAGCAGCCAAGTGACAGGAGCAGAGGCCCAGTACTTC.

The V and J genes are TRBV6-5 and TRBJ2-5; D ambiguous. CDR3 length equals 13 residues. V lost 5 bases, J lost 2 bases, and 9 bases lay in between. The germline CDR1 and CDR2 sequences are MNHEY and SVGAGI. The CDR3 DNA follows: TGTGCCAGCAGTATGATGGATCAAGAGACCCAGTACTTC. This codes for CASSMMDQETQYF.

This clonotype was observed a handful of times. The chain has TRBV2 and TRBJ2-1, with 9 bases lining up with TRBD1. CDR3 size: 16 residues. Losses at the gene ends were 5 bases for V and 1 base for J; bases not matched to a gene: 6. The V gene's germline CDR1 is SNHLY and CDR2 FYNNEI. The CDR3 DNA sequence: TGTGCCAGCAGTCAAGGGACAGGGCGGTCCTACAATGAGCAGTTCTTC. Translated: CASSQGTGRSYNEQFF.

This chain connects TRBV5-5 to TRBJ2-7; 7 positions match TRBD1. The J segment lost 5 bases and the V segment lost 4 bases, leaving 6 bases of the junction unmatched. Germline V CDR1 and CDR2: SGHKS, YYEKEE (reference sequence). CDR3 length equals 13 residues. DNA for the CDR3: TGTGCCAGCAGCCGGGACAGTCGCAACGAGCAGTACTTC. This sequence encodes CASSRDSRNEQYF.

This clonotype showed up just once. This sequence joins TRBV29-1 and TRBJ1-2, with 7 bases matching TRBD1. CDR1 and CDR2 (germline): SQVTM, ANQGSEA. This CDR3 has 13 residues. Unmatched junction bases numbered 3, after V lost 4 bases and J lost 1 base. For the CDR3, the DNA is TGCAGCGTTGGAACAGGGGATAACTATGGCTACACCTTC. The encoded protein is CSVGTGDNYGYTF.

The chain carries TRBV4-2 and TRBJ2-1; the D gene is possibly TRBD2 (6 bases). CDR3 length: 16 amino acids. V was clipped by 4 bases and J by 3 bases, with 16 bases between them. Germline CDR1 and CDR2: LGHNA and YNFKEQ. The CDR3 bases are TGTGCCAGCAGCCCTGTCGAGGGACTCTACTACAATGAGCAGTTCTTC. Protein sequence: CASSPVEGLYYNEQFF.

J is TRBJ2-7 and V is TRBV6-2 or TRBV6-3, with a possible D match to TRBD2 (6 bases). V shed 7 bases and J shed 3 bases, with 10 bases lying between them. Germline loops: CDR1 MNHEY, CDR2 SVGEGT. This CDR3 is built from 12 residues. CDR3 DNA sequence: TGTGCCAGCACCGGAGGGTTCTACGAGCAGTACGTC. Translation gives CASTGGFYEQYV.

This clonotype showed up just a few times. The chain couples TRBV28 to TRBJ2-4, with D perhaps matching TRBD1 (6 bases). Germline CDR1 and CDR2: MDHEN and SYDVKM. Trimming removed 3 bases from V and 0 bases from J, with 12 bases in between. This CDR3 contains 16 residues. For the CDR3, the DNA is TGTGCCAGCAGTTTCTGGGGACAACCAGCCAAAAACATTCAGTACTTC. It translates to CASSFWGQPAKNIQYF.

This clonotype has a handful of counts. The CDR3 sequence: CASSPDRPLSGANVLTF. Written as DNA, the CDR3 is TGTGCCAGCAGCCCCGACAGGCCCCTCTCTGGGGCCAACGTCCTGACTTTC. The chain recombines TRBV6-5 with TRBJ2-6, with D possibly matching TRBD1 (6 bases). Germline V CDR1 and CDR2: MNHEY, SVGAGI. Trimming pared 6 bases from V and 0 bases from J, leaving 15 bases between. This CDR3 comprises 17 residues.

The genes are TRBV18 and TRBJ1-5; 7 bases fit TRBD1. V gave up 5 bases and J gave up 3 bases; unmatched junction bases: 7. Germline loops: CDR1 KGHSH, CDR2 LQKENI. The CDR3 runs to 15 residues. CDR3 nucleotide sequence: TGTGCCAGCTCAGTCGAGACAGGGACCAATCAGCCCCAGCATTTT. Amino acids: CASSVETGTNQPQHF. The full variable domain, with the rest looked up from reference TRBV18 and TRBJ1-5, is NAGVMQNPRHLVRRRGQEARLRCSPMKGHSHVYWYRQLPEEGLKFMVYLQKENIIDESGMPKERFSAEFPKEGPSILRIQQVVRGDSAAYFCASSVETGTNQPQHFGDGTRLSIL.

This clonotype was observed a handful of times. CDR3 coding DNA: TGTGCCAGCAGTCGTCGGGGGGCCGGGGAGCTGTTTTTT. Protein: CASSRRGAGELFF. This rearrangement joins TRBV27 to TRBJ2-2, with TRBD2 identical over 7 bases. CDR1 is MNHEY and CDR2 is SMNVEV in the germline V gene (reference sequence). The CDR3 extends over 13 amino acids. J gave up 6 bases and V 5 bases, and 3 bases lay outside the gene matches.

The chain employs TRBV10-3 and TRBJ2-1; D is unresolved. The CDR3 runs to 16 residues. Germline values: CDR1 ENHRY, CDR2 SYGVKD. V lost 7 bases and J 6 bases, leaving 22 bases between the germline ends. CDR3 sequence: CAITPVRVPGGNEQFF. CDR3 nucleotide sequence: TGTGCCATCACACCCGTAAGGGTTCCAGGCGGCAATGAGCAGTTCTTC.

This clonotype was recorded many times. The rearrangement uses TRBV7-2 and TRBJ2-2; a possible D gene is TRBD1 (5 bases). V was clipped by 1 base and J by 4 bases, with 16 bases between them. CDR3 size: 17 residues. Germline loops: CDR1 SGHTA, CDR2 FQGNSA. The CDR3 protein is CASSLGAAGSRTGELFF. The CDR3 region has the DNA TGTGCCAGCAGCTTAGGGGCGGCAGGGTCGCGCACCGGGGAGCTGTTTTTT.

J is TRBJ2-3 and V is TRBV7-9; D possibly corresponds to TRBD1 (6 bases). In germline, CDR1 is SEHNR, CDR2 FQNEAQ (reference sequence). This CDR3 region has 13 residues. The V and J ends lost 5 bases and 11 bases respectively, with 17 bases between them. The CDR3 DNA reads TGTGCCAGCAGCCCTGGACGCCCCAGGGGGCAGTATTTT. Its translation is CASSPGRPRGQYF.

The chain links TRBV14 to TRBJ2-5; D remains ambiguous. Germline-derived CDR1 and CDR2 are SGHDN and FVKESK. V was pared by 1 base and J by 14 bases, with 11 bases between. This CDR3 region has 11 residues. CDR3 loop: CASSQGTNRYF. The CDR3 DNA reads as TGTGCCAGCAGCCAAGGGACGAATAGATACTTC.

This clonotype showed up just a few times. This rearrangement joins TRBV14 to TRBJ1-2; 9 nucleotides agree with TRBD1. The CDR3 is 16 residues long. The ends lost 0 bases at V and 8 bases at J; junction bases unmatched: 10. The germline V gene encodes CDR1 SGHDN and CDR2 FVKESK. DNA for the CDR3: TGTGCCAGCAGCCAAGAAGGTGGGACAGGGTTTGAGGGCTACACCTTC. It yields the protein CASSQEGGTGFEGYTF.

The V and J genes are TRBV27 and TRBJ1-2, with a tentative D call TRBD1 (6 bases). V was pared by 5 bases and J by 4 bases, with 17 bases between. Germline V gene data show CDR1 as MNHEY and CDR2 as SMNVEV (reference sequence). This CDR3 is built from 15 residues. CDR3 loop: CASSQTGSGGYGYTF. For the CDR3, the DNA is TGTGCCAGCAGTCAAACAGGGAGCGGAGGCTATGGCTACACCTTC.

This clonotype was counted only a few times. This chain joins TRBV7-9 and TRBJ2-5; D unclear. The CDR3 runs to 14 residues. Germline assignment: CDR1 SEHNR and CDR2 FQNEAQ (reference sequence). With 3 bases removed from V and 5 bases from J, the gap between germline ends came to 13 bases. CDR3 loop: CASSFPPGRETQYF. The CDR3 region has the DNA TGTGCCAGCAGCTTTCCCCCGGGCCGGGAGACCCAGTACTTC.

The chain recombines TRBV7-6 with TRBJ2-2; D is possibly TRBD1 (6 bases). The CDR3 consists of 19 residues. Trimming stripped 1 base from V and 5 bases from J, with 23 bases between. CDR1 and CDR2 from the germline V gene are SGHVS and FNYEAQ. The CDR3 nucleotides read TGTGCCAGCAGCTTAGAATTAAGTTCTGCAGGGGCGCGGACCGGGGAGCTGTTTTTT. Translated, it gives CASSLELSSAGARTGELFF. The full variable domain, completed using reference TRBV7-6 and TRBJ2-2, is GAGVSQSPRYKVTKRGQDVALRCDPISGHVSLYWYRQALGQGPEFLTYFNYEAQQDKSGLPNDRFSAERPEGSISTLTIQRTEQRDSAMYRCASSLELSSAGARTGELFFGEGSRLTVL.

V and J are TRBV29-1 and TRBJ2-2; D gene uncertain. The CDR3 extends over 12 amino acids. Trimming took off 3 bases at V and 8 bases at J, with 10 bases between the two ends. CDR1 is SQVTM and CDR2 is ANQGSEA in the germline V gene. The CDR3 DNA reads as TGCAGCGTTGACTGGTCCCGGGGGGAGCTGTTTTTT. Translating gives CSVDWSRGELFF.